These 17 T cell receptor beta chains came from one sample sequenced in a study of T cell responses to AZD1222 COVID-19 vaccine. Sequenced by immunoSEQ multiplex PCR; TCRdb stores in-frame clones only, minus some. Here the sample spans around 85,000 clones, roughly 90% being singletons. The starting material was peripheral blood, obtained 28 days after the second AZD1222 dose. The source is an adult who received the AZD1222 COVID-19 vaccine.

The chain employs TRBV4-1 and TRBJ2-1, with TRBD2 matching 8 bases. The germline gives CDR1 MGHRA, CDR2 YSYEKL. With V trimmed by 8 bases and J by 5 bases, 8 bases remained unmatched. This CDR3 comprises 14 residues. Here the CDR3 DNA reads TGCGCCAGCGAATCGGGGGGGCAAAACAATGAGCAGTTCTTC. It translates to CASESGGQNNEQFF.

The chain couples TRBV24-1 to TRBJ2-3, with a tentative D call TRBD2 (6 bases). The germline gives CDR1 KGHDR, CDR2 SFDVKD. The ends were cut back, 5 bases at V and 6 bases at J, with 8 bases in the middle. The CDR3 sequence is 12 residues long. CDR3 sequence (DNA): TGTGCCACCAGTGCCCGGGGGGATACGCAGTATTTT. The encoded protein is CATSARGDTQYF.

The V call is TRBV13, the J call TRBJ1-6; TRBD1 is a possible D gene (5 bases). This CDR3 spans 16 amino acids. Between the trimmed V and J ends, which lost 5 bases and 8 bases, there was a span of 19 bases. The germline V gene has CDR1 PRHDT and CDR2 FYEKMQ (reference sequence). Written as DNA, the CDR3 is TGTGCCAGCAGCCGCCCGGGGCCCGGAGGGGATTCACCCCTCCACTTT. Translated, it gives CASSRPGPGGDSPLHF.

CDR3 sequence: CASSTRLAGGGELFF. The CDR3 bases are TGTGCCAGCAGCACCAGACTAGCGGGGGGCGGGGAGCTGTTTTTT. The rearrangement links TRBV5-8 to TRBJ2-2; 13 positions match TRBD2. CDR1 is SGHTS, CDR2 YDEGEE, per germline. Trimming at V came to 4 bases and at J to 7 bases, leaving 4 bases not matched to a gene. CDR3 length equals 15 residues.

This clone was counted a single time. V usage is TRBV11-2 and J usage is TRBJ2-7; D could derive from TRBD1 or TRBD2 (5 bases each). The CDR3 spans 13 residues. Germline lookup yields CDR1 SGHAT and CDR2 FQNNGV. V was trimmed by 2 bases and J by 5 bases, leaving 10 bases between them. The CDR3 coding sequence is TGTGCCAGCAGCTTACGTGGGGACGACGAGCAGTACTTC. Encoded protein: CASSLRGDDEQYF.

The chain uses TRBV30 and TRBJ2-3; D is unclear. From germline, CDR1 is GTSNPN and CDR2 SVGIG (reference sequence). V lost 0 bases, J lost 4 bases, and 11 bases lay in between. CDR3 length equals 14 residues. CDR3 in amino acids: CAWSVTLQSDTQYF. The CDR3 DNA sequence: TGTGCCTGGAGTGTAACCCTACAATCAGATACGCAGTATTTT.

This sequence joins TRBV2 and TRBJ2-7; D is unclear. CDR1 SNHLY and CDR2 FYNNEI come from the germline V gene. The CDR3 is 14 amino acids. Trimming took off 3 bases at V and 0 bases at J, with 9 bases between the two ends. CDR3 in amino acids: CASSDKFLSYEQYF. DNA for the CDR3: TGTGCCAGCAGTGATAAGTTCCTCTCCTACGAGCAGTACTTC.

The J gene is TRBJ1-2, the V gene TRBV27; D is ambiguous. Trimming left V 5 bases short and J 0 bases short, with 13 bases between. The germline CDR1 and CDR2 sequences are MNHEY and SMNVEV (reference sequence). The CDR3 consists of 15 residues. The DNA for the CDR3 is TGTGCCAGCAGTCGTAATGGGGTTACTAACTATGGCTACACCTTC. Translated, it gives CASSRNGVTNYGYTF.

This chain connects TRBV5-4 to TRBJ2-2, with D unclear. In germline, CDR1 is SGHNT, CDR2 YYREEE (reference sequence). The CDR3 consists of 12 residues. Trimming shortened V by 0 bases and J by 3 bases, and 0 bases separated the two germline ends. The chain's CDR3 is CASSLDTGELFF. The DNA of the CDR3 is TGTGCCAGCAGCTTGGACACCGGGGAGCTGTTTTTT. Filled out from reference TRBV5-4 and TRBJ2-2, the complete variable domain reads ETGVTQSPTHLIKTRGQQVTLRCSSQSGHNTVSWYQQALGQGPQFIFQYYREEENGRGNFPPRFSGLQFPNYSSELNVNALELDDSALYLCASSLDTGELFFGEGSRLTVL.

The chain joins TRBV2 to TRBJ1-2, with a tentative D call TRBD1 (6 bases). V dropped 4 bases and J dropped 3 bases, with 9 bases sitting between them. Germline V gene sequence: CDR1 SNHLY, CDR2 FYNNEI. The CDR3 contains 13 residues. CDR3 residues: CASSGQDDYGYTF. The DNA of the CDR3 is TGTGCCAGCAGTGGACAGGACGACTATGGCTACACCTTC.

The chain uses TRBV21-1 and TRBJ1-6. TRBV21-1 is classified as a pseudogene. The CDR3 length is 19 residues. The CDR3 here is CASSKGAGLAVPDNSPLHF. The CDR3 nucleotides are TGTGCCAGCAGCAAAGGCGCCGGTCTTGCAGTGCCTGATAATTCACCCCTCCACTTT.

The V gene is TRBV15, the J gene TRBJ2-7; TRBD1 matches at 8 bases. CDR1 LNHNV and CDR2 YYDKDF come from the germline V gene (reference sequence). This CDR3 contains 14 residues. V lost 3 bases to trimming and J lost 1 base; unmatched junction nucleotides: 2. In nucleotides, the CDR3 is TGTGCCACCAGCAGGGGACAGGATTCCTACGAGCAGTACTTC. Its protein is CATSRGQDSYEQYF.

Points on this clone: Mismatch with germline at one junction end may stem from a read error. The chain recombines TRBV28 with TRBJ2-3; the match to TRBD2 covers 9 bases. The germline CDR1 and CDR2 sequences are MDHEN and SYDVKM. The CDR3 has 14 amino acids. The CDR3 here is CASRNSGLAGFYGF. The CDR3 region has the DNA TGTGCCAGCCGAAACAGTGGGCTAGCGGGGTTCTATGGTTTT.

The chain has TRBV19 and TRBJ2-7; the match to TRBD1 covers 9 bases. The CDR3 is made up of 15 amino acids. With 3 bases clipped from V and 2 bases from J, the junction kept 5 bases outside the gene matches. Per the germline V gene, CDR1 is LNHDA and CDR2 is SQIVND (reference sequence). DNA of the CDR3: TGTGCCAGTAGTATCGGACAGGGGTTGGCCTACGAGCAGTACTTC. It specifies CASSIGQGLAYEQYF.

The rearrangement uses TRBV7-2 and TRBJ1-2, with 9 bases fitting TRBD1. Trimming removed 4 bases from V and 4 bases from J; junction bases left unmatched: 1. Germline V gene lookup returns CDR1 SGHTA and CDR2 FQGNSA. CDR3 length equals 13 residues. CDR3 in DNA: TGTGCCAGCAGCTCGACAGGGGGCTATGGCTACACCTTC. Translating it yields CASSSTGGYGYTF. The full variable domain, completed using reference TRBV7-2 and TRBJ1-2, is GAGVSQSPSNKVTEKGKDVELRCDPISGHTALYWYRQSLGQGLEFLIYFQGNSAPDKSGLPSDRFSAERTGGSVSTLTIQRTQQEDSAVYLCASSSTGGYGYTFGSGTRLTVV.

V and J are TRBV11-1 and TRBJ1-2, with 10 bases fitting TRBD1. In germline, CDR1 is SGHAT, CDR2 FQDESV (reference sequence). The J segment lost 8 bases and the V segment lost 2 bases, leaving 5 bases of the junction unmatched. This CDR3 has 14 residues. In DNA, the CDR3 is TGTGCCAGCAGCTTACGACAGGGGGCTGAGGGCTACACCTTC. Residues: CASSLRQGAEGYTF.

The chain has TRBV14 and TRBJ2-1; D is uncertain. Germline V gives CDR1 SGHDN, CDR2 FVKESK. V lost 2 bases, J lost 10 bases, and 6 bases lay in between. The CDR3 has 11 residues. The CDR3 is CASSQSYEQFF. The CDR3 DNA follows: TGTGCCAGCAGCCAAAGTTACGAGCAGTTCTTC. Drawing the rest from reference TRBV14 and TRBJ2-1, the complete variable domain is EAGVTQFPSHSVIEKGQTVTLRCDPISGHDNLYWYRRVMGKEIKFLLHFVKESKQDESGMPNNRFLAERTGGTYSTLKVQPAELEDSGVYFCASSQSYEQFFGPGTRLTVL.